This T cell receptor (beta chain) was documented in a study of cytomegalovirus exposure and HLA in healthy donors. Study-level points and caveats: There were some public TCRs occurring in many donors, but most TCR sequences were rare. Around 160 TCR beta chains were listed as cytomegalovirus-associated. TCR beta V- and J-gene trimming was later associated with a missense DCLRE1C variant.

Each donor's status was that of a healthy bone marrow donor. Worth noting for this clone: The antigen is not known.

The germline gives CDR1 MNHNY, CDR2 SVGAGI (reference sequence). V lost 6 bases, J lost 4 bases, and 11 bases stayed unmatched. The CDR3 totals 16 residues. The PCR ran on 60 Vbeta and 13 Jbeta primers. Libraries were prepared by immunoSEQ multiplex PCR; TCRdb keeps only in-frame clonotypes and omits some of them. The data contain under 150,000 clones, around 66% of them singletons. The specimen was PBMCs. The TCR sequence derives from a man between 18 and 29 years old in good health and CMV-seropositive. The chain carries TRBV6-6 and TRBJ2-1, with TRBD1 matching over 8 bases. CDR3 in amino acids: CASSKSGGAGYNEQFF. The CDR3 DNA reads TGTGCCAGCAGCAAATCAGGGGGCGCGGGATACAATGAGCAGTTCTTC.